Reported below is one T cell receptor (beta chain). Clones were sequenced by immunoSEQ multiplex PCR, and TCRdb holds only the in-frame ones, with some missing. This sample has 80,000 or so clones; roughly 92% occur once, and the top ten carry around 6.4%. The record originates from a study of control samples from healthy donors and cancer patients. The CDR3 runs 14 residues. Per the germline V gene, CDR1 is GTSNPN and CDR2 is SVGIG (reference sequence). V lost 7 bases to trimming and J lost 4 bases; unmatched junction nucleotides: 11. Sequencing was performed on blood. This receptor was obtained from a woman between 40 and 50 years old in good health. The V and J genes are TRBV30 and TRBJ2-7; TRBD2 matches 9 bases. Written as DNA, the CDR3 is TGTGCCTCCTCGCGCGGGAGGGCCTCGTACGAGCAGTACTTC. Its protein product is CASSRGRASYEQYF.